This T cell receptor beta chain was captured by sequencing in a study of cytomegalovirus exposure and HLA in healthy donors. This PCR relied on a set of 60 Vbeta primers and 13 Jbeta primers. Data came from immunoSEQ multiplex PCR; TCRdb stores just in-frame clones and leaves some out. The table has around 140,000 clones, approximately 85% seen once. The CDR3 has 14 amino acids. Germline lookup yields CDR1 SQVTM and CDR2 ANQGSEA. The junction had 7 bases not matched to a gene; V was cut back by 8 bases and J by 1 base. Study results and caveats: A missense variant in DCLRE1C was later tied to TCR beta V- and J-gene trimming. Across HLA loci, a later analysis found differing TCR association rates, with DRB1 most and HLA-C fewest.

For this clone: No antigen is known for it.

This chain connects TRBV29-1 to TRBJ2-1, with 8 bases lining up with TRBD2. The source material was PBMCs. The TCR originated in a woman between 45 and 65 years old in good health and CMV-seropositive. CDR3 sequence (DNA): TGCAGCTTCCTAGCGGGCGATTCCTACAATGAGCAGTTCTTC. It codes for CSFLAGDSYNEQFF.